The rows below give T cell receptor beta chains drawn from one sample of a study of T-cell reconstitution after alpha-beta-depleted transplantation in children. TCRdb re-called the PCR reads through MiXCR, storing one row per CDR3 protein. Of 250,000 to 350,000 distinct CDR3 sequences listed, over 8% are singletons. Source: PBMCs from the stem cell graft donor, taken from the stem cell graft. These receptor sequences come from a human donor who donated a stem cell graft to a child with SCID. CDR3s include the opening cysteine and the closing phenylalanine or tryptophan. A D gene is named only where the DNA matches it firmly. Expanded clones get a size class; other rows say once, few or many, or leave the size out.

. 14 TRBJ1-1 TRBV10-3 . CAISEVAMNTEAFF TGTGCCATCAGTGAGGTCGCCATGAACACTGAAGCTTTCTTT
few 14 TRBJ1-1 TRBV5-1 TRBD1 CASSPGQENTEAFF TGCGCCAGCAGCCCGGGACAGGAGAACACTGAAGCTTTCTTT
many 16 TRBJ2-1 TRBV4-2 TRBD1 CASSQSQGASYNEQFF TGTGCCAGCAGCCAGTCACAGGGGGCCTCCTACAATGAGCAGTTCTTC
few 12 TRBJ1-5 TRBV7-9 . CASSRLNQPQHF TGTGCCAGCAGCCGATTGAATCAGCCCCAGCATTTT
few 13 TRBJ2-3 TRBV9 . CASSVEAPDTQYF TGTGCCAGCAGCGTAGAGGCCCCAGATACGCAGTATTTT
. 14 TRBJ2-1 TRBV20-1 TRBD2 CSARGLAGGREQFF TGCAGTGCTAGAGGACTAGCGGGGGGTCGAGAGCAGTTCTTC
. 15 TRBJ1-2 TRBV9 . CASSVEQGRNYGYTF TGTGCCAGCAGCGTAGAGCAGGGGAGGAACTATGGCTACACCTTC
. 13 TRBJ1-5 TRBV6-1 . CAHREYSNQPQHF TGTGCCCACCGGGAATATAGCAATCAGCCCCAGCATTTT
many 16 TRBJ2-1 TRBV11-2 TRBD2 CASSLVAGSSYNEQFF TGTGCCAGCAGCTTAGTAGCGGGGAGCTCCTACAATGAGCAGTTCTTC
many 15 TRBJ2-5 TRBV7-6 . CASSLVGGDQETQYF TGTGCCAGCAGCTTAGTCGGGGGAGACCAAGAGACCCAGTACTTC
. 17 TRBJ2-2 TRBV5-4 . CASSLAATGTNTGELFF TGTGCCAGCAGCTTGGCCGCAACCGGGACAAACACCGGGGAGCTGTTTTTT
many 13 TRBJ1-5 TRBV29-1 . CSVEFSRNQPQHF TGCAGCGTTGAATTTTCGCGAAATCAGCCCCAGCATTTT
. 14 TRBJ2-1 TRBV6-1 TRBD2 CASSQRGAYNEQFF TGTGCCAGCAGCCAGCGGGGGGCGTACAATGAGCAGTTCTTC
many 12 TRBJ1-1 TRBV5-1 . CASSTGNTEAFF TGTGCCAGCAGCACAGGGAACACTGAAGCTTTCTTT
. 15 TRBJ2-7 TRBV6-2/TRBV6-3 . CASSPVGGATYEQYF TGTGCCAGCAGCCCCGTTGGAGGGGCCACCTACGAGCAGTACTTC
. 18 TRBJ2-2 TRBV5-1 TRBD2 CASSLRGTSGGYTGELFF TGCGCCAGCAGCTTGAGAGGGACTAGCGGGGGATACACCGGGGAGCTGTTTTTT
few 14 TRBJ2-4 TRBV20-1 TRBD1 CSARAGTAWGIQYF TGCAGTGCTAGAGCCGGGACAGCTTGGGGCATTCAGTACTTC
few 14 TRBJ2-7 TRBV6-5 . CASSYGWGSYEQYF TGTGCCAGCAGTTACGGGTGGGGCTCCTACGAGCAGTACTTC
. 21 TRBJ2-7 TRBV4-1 TRBD2 CASSQDEGRSGGALSRYEQYF TGCGCCAGCAGCCAAGATGAAGGACGTAGCGGGGGGGCTTTGAGCCGGTACGAGCAGTACTTC
. 16 TRBJ2-7 TRBV4-1 TRBD1 CASSPRQGGSSYEQYF TGCGCCAGCAGCCCGAGACAGGGGGGCTCCTCCTACGAGCAGTACTTC
. 13 TRBJ1-2 TRBV6-5 . CASRLTGNPGYTF TGTGCCAGCAGATTAACAGGGAACCCTGGCTACACCTTC
few 15 TRBJ1-1 TRBV27 TRBD1 CASSPGTVGATEAFF TGTGCCAGCAGCCCCGGGACAGTTGGAGCCACTGAAGCTTTCTTT
. 14 TRBJ2-1 TRBV6-5 . CASSYPAVHNEQFF TGTGCCAGCAGTTACCCAGCCGTCCACAATGAGCAGTTCTTC
many 13 TRBJ2-5 TRBV18 TRBD1 CASSPGQQETQYF TGCGCCAGCAGCCCGGGACAGCAAGAGACCCAGTACTTC
few 16 TRBJ1-4 TRBV12-3/TRBV12-4 . CASSLSLGAANEKLFF TGTGCCAGCAGTTTATCTTTGGGTGCAGCTAATGAAAAACTGTTTTTT
few 18 TRBJ2-2 TRBV4-2 . CASSQDRIPGANTGELFF TGTGCCAGCAGCCAAGATCGTATCCCGGGGGCGAACACCGGGGAGCTGTTTTTT
many 15 TRBJ1-1 TRBV4-2 . CASSPHEGVGTEAFF TGTGCCAGCAGCCCCCACGAGGGGGTTGGAACTGAAGCTTTCTTT
. 16 TRBJ2-5 TRBV5-1 TRBD2 CASSPGLAGGSETQYF TGCGCCAGCAGCCCGGGACTAGCGGGGGGCAGCGAGACCCAGTACTTC
. 16 TRBJ2-3 TRBV20-1 TRBD2 CSADLPSGGRTDTQYF TGCAGTGCAGACCTCCCTAGCGGGGGTAGGACAGATACGCAGTATTTT
. 17 TRBJ2-7 TRBV7-9 . CASSFGLSEGVDYEQYF TGTGCCAGCAGCTTCGGGCTCTCAGAGGGAGTCGACTACGAGCAGTACTTC
many 14 TRBJ1-6 TRBV12-3/TRBV12-4 TRBD1 CASSSDRGHSPLHF TGTGCCAGCAGTTCCGACAGGGGGCATTCACCCCTCCACTTT
. 12 TRBJ1-4 TRBV3-1 . CASSPPSEKLFF TGTGCCAGCAGCCCGCCGAGTGAAAAACTGTTTTTT
few 15 TRBJ2-6 TRBV5-1 . CASKAEGSGANVLTF TGCGCCAGCAAGGCAGAAGGCTCTGGGGCCAACGTCCTGACTTTC
. 15 TRBJ2-1 TRBV20-1 TRBD1 CSARDRERGYNEQFF TGCAGTGCTAGGGACAGGGAGAGGGGGTACAATGAGCAGTTCTTC
few 15 TRBJ2-5 TRBV5-1 . CASSSNAGVEETQYF TGCGCCAGCAGCTCGAACGCAGGGGTGGAAGAGACCCAGTACTTC
. 14 TRBJ1-2 TRBV12-3/TRBV12-4 . CASSLKEGGYGYTF TGTGCCAGCAGTTTAAAGGAGGGTGGCTATGGCTACACCTTC
few 14 TRBJ2-7 TRBV7-2 TRBD1 CASSIKTGTHEQYF TGTGCCAGCAGCATTAAGACAGGGACCCACGAGCAGTACTTC
. 10 TRBJ1-2 TRBV7-9 TRBD1 CASSRGTGEF TGTGCCAGCAGCCGTGGGACAGGCGAATTC